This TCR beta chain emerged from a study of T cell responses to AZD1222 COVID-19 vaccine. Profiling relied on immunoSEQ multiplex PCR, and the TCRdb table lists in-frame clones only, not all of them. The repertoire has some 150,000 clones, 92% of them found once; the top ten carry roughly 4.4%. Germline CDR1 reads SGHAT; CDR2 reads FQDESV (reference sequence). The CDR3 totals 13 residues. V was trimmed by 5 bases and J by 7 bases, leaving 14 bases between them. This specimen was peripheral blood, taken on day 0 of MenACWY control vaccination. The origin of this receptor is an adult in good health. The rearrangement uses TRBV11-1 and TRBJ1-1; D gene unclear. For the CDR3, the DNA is TGTGCCAGCAGCCCGAGTCCGGCTGTTGAAGCTTTCTTT. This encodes CASSPSPAVEAFF.